The 14 T cell receptor beta chains listed next were all sequenced from one sample in a study of immune evolution from preneoplasia to lung adenocarcinoma. Here immunoSEQ multiplex PCR was the method, and the copy in TCRdb shows in-frame clones only, minus some. This sample carries fewer than 5,500 clones, 80% to 90% of them seen once, and the ten largest clones take 2% to 3%. The sequenced material came from FFPE atypical adenomatous hyperplasia tissue from the lung. Subset in this sample: atypical adenomatous hyperplasia (AAH), lung preneoplasia. The receptors shown here come from an older person with lung adenocarcinoma.

The chain couples TRBV18 to TRBJ1-1; D uncertain. Germline V gives CDR1 KGHSH, CDR2 LQKENI. This CDR3 comprises 13 residues. V shed 3 bases and J shed 3 bases, with 8 bases lying between them. The CDR3 here is CASSPQRDTEAFF. DNA for the CDR3: TGTGCCAGCTCACCTCAGAGGGACACTGAAGCTTTCTTT.

V usage is TRBV5-4 and J usage is TRBJ1-1, with 9 bases matching TRBD1. Germline CDR1 SGHNT, CDR2 YYREEE (reference sequence). The CDR3 covers 17 residues. The junction had 12 bases not matched to a gene; V was cut back by 2 bases and J by 4 bases. The CDR3 nucleotides are TGTGCCAGCAGCTTTGTGGGGACAGGGCTTCGGGGCACTGAAGCTTTCTTT. It is translated as CASSFVGTGLRGTEAFF.

The chain uses TRBV9 and TRBJ1-1; no clear D gene. Trimming took off 7 bases at V and 5 bases at J, with 18 bases between the two ends. The CDR3 loop spans 14 amino acids. Germline V gene lookup returns CDR1 SGDLS and CDR2 YYNGEE. Here the CDR3 reads CASQPGRVITEAFF. CDR3 coding DNA: TGTGCCAGCCAACCCGGGAGGGTAATAACTGAAGCTTTCTTT. Combining the CDR3 with reference TRBV9 and TRBJ1-1 gives the whole variable domain DSGVTQTPKHLITATGQRVTLRCSPRSGDLSVYWYQQSLDQGLQFLIQYYNGEERAKGNILERFSAQQFPDLHSELNLSSLELGDSALYFCASQPGRVITEAFFGQGTRLTVV.

This clone is a singleton in its sample. Its ends do not fully match the called genes, so a read error is possible. Other DNA sequences from this sample encode an identical CDR3 as well. This sequence joins TRBV9 and TRBJ2-5; no clear D gene. The length of the CDR3 is 16 residues. Germline CDR1 and CDR2: SGDLS and YYNGEE. The CDR3 region is CASSVVGRRGKETQYF. The CDR3 nucleotides are TGTGCCAGCAGCGTAGTAGGCCGTCGAGGAAAAGAGACTCAGTACTTC.

The genes are TRBV2 and TRBJ2-7; a weak D match, TRBD1 (6 bases). CDR1 is SNHLY and CDR2 is FYNNEI in the germline V gene. This CDR3 has 14 amino acids. The ends were cut back, 2 bases at V and 4 bases at J, with 12 bases in the middle. As DNA, the CDR3 is TGTGCCAGCAGTGAACAGGGACAACGATACGAGCAGTACTTC. Translating gives CASSEQGQRYEQYF.

The chain links TRBV5-1 to TRBJ2-5, with unresolved D. CDR1 is SGHRS and CDR2 is YFSETQ in the germline V gene. CDR3 length equals 15 residues. Trimming cost V 0 bases and J 5 bases, with 14 bases left between them. In DNA form, the CDR3 reads TGCGCCAGCAGCTTGGACCCGCTCAACGGGGAGACCCAGTACTTC. This sequence encodes CASSLDPLNGETQYF.

The chain couples TRBV7-3 to TRBJ2-2, with TRBD2 matching 8 bases. The length of the CDR3 is 14 residues. CDR1 and CDR2 (germline): SGHTA, FQGTGA. V was clipped by 4 bases and J by 6 bases; unmatched bases: 4. The CDR3 DNA sequence: TGTGCCAGCAGCTCGGGACTAGGCTCCGGGGAGCTGTTTTTT. Its translation: CASSSGLGSGELFF.

This clone was recorded only once. The chain employs TRBV5-6 and TRBJ2-7, with unresolved D. The CDR3 totals 11 residues. Germline assignment: CDR1 SGHDT and CDR2 YYEEEE. V was pared by 0 bases and J by 5 bases, with 3 bases between. CDR3 nucleotides: TGTGCCAGCAGCTTGGCCCACGAGCAGTACTTC. Translating it yields CASSLAHEQYF.

The chain couples TRBV29-1 to TRBJ2-3, with no clear D. The CDR3 runs to 11 residues. The V end lost 4 bases, the J end lost 3 bases, and 5 bases lay between the germline ends. Germline V gives CDR1 SQVTM, CDR2 ANQGSEA. CDR3 protein: CSVGRTDTQYF. Here the CDR3 DNA reads TGCAGCGTTGGAAGAACAGATACGCAGTATTTT.

The rearrangement links TRBV5-1 to TRBJ2-1, with TRBD2 as a possible D gene (6 bases). The CDR3 length is 14 residues. Trimming took off 3 bases at V and 4 bases at J, with 11 bases between the two ends. In germline, CDR1 is SGHRS, CDR2 YFSETQ. DNA for the CDR3: TGCGCCAGCAGCTCTAGTGGGGGGTACAATGAGCAGTTCTTC. It yields the protein CASSSSGGYNEQFF.

This rearrangement joins TRBV9 to TRBJ1-3; D not resolved. Between the trimmed V and J ends, which lost 4 bases and 4 bases, there was a span of 9 bases. The CDR3 runs 13 residues. Per germline, CDR1 SGDLS and CDR2 YYNGEE. CDR3 DNA sequence: TGTGCCAGCAGCTCGCAACTGGGAAACACCATATATTTT. This encodes CASSSQLGNTIYF.

The V gene is TRBV6-5, the J gene TRBJ1-2; no clear D gene. Looked up from germline, CDR1 is MNHEY and CDR2 is SVGAGI. Trimming left V 4 bases short and J 3 bases short, with 15 bases between. The CDR3 has 15 amino acids. CDR3 amino acids: CASSFTRTEYYGYTF. Here the CDR3 DNA reads TGTGCCAGCAGTTTCACTCGAACGGAGTACTATGGCTACACCTTC.

The V and J genes are TRBV18 and TRBJ2-3; D may be TRBD2 (5 bases). Germline V CDR1 and CDR2: KGHSH, LQKENI. The CDR3 is 13 residues long. V lost 4 bases and J lost 6, with 11 bases in between. This chain's CDR3 is CASSREQRDTQYF. Here the CDR3 DNA reads TGTGCCAGCTCACGCGAACAGCGGGATACGCAGTATTTT. Complete variable domain (other parts from reference TRBV18 and TRBJ2-3): NAGVMQNPRHLVRRRGQEARLRCSPMKGHSHVYWYRQLPEEGLKFMVYLQKENIIDESGMPKERFSAEFPKEGPSILRIQQVVRGDSAAYFCASSREQRDTQYFGPGTRLTVL.

The chain links TRBV6-5 to TRBJ2-1, with unresolved D. The length of the CDR3 is 14 residues. The V gene's germline CDR1 is MNHEY and CDR2 SVGAGI. V lost 9 bases to trimming and J lost 2 bases, with 14 bases between them. DNA of the CDR3: TGTGCCAGTGGACGGCAGGTCGCCTACAATGAGCAGTTCTTC. The encoded protein is CASGRQVAYNEQFF.